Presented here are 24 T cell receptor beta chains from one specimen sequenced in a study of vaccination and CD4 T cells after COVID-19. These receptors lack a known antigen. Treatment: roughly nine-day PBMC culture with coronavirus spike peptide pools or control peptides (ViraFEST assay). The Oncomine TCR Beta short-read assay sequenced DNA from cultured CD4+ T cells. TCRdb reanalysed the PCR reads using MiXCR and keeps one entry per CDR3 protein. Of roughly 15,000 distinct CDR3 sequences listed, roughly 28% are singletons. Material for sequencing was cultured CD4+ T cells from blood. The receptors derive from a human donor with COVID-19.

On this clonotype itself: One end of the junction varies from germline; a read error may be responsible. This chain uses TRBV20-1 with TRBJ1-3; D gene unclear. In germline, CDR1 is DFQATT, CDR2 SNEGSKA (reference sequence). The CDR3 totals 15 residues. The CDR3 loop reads CCAKPIGSSGNTIYF. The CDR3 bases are TGCTGTGCTAAACCTATCGGTAGCTCTGGAAACACCATATATTTT.

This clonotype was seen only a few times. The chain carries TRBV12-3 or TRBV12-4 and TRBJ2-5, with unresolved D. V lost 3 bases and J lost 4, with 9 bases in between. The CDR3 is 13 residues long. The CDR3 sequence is CASSFWPGETQYF. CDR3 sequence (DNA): TGTGCCAGCAGTTTCTGGCCGGGAGAGACCCAGTACTTC.

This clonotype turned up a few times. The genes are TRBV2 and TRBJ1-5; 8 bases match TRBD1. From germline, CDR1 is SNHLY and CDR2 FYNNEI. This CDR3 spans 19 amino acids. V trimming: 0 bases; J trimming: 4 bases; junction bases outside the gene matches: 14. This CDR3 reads CASSEALRPGGAGNQPQHF. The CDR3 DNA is TGTGCCAGCAGTGAAGCGCTTCGGCCAGGGGGCGCAGGAAATCAGCCCCAGCATTTT.

The CDR3 reads CASSLGGLAGGTDTQYF. CDR3 bases: TGTGCCAGCAGCTTGGGGGGACTAGCGGGGGGCACAGATACGCAGTATTTT. This chain connects TRBV7-9 to TRBJ2-3, with TRBD2 matching over 14 bases. There are 17 residues in the CDR3. V was clipped by 3 bases and J by 1 base; unmatched bases: 3. The germline V gene has CDR1 SEHNR and CDR2 FQNEAQ (reference sequence).

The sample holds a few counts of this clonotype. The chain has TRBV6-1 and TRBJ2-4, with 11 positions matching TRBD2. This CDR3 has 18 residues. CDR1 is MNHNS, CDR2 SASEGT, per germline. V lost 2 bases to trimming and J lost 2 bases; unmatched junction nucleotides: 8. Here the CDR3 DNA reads TGTGCCAGCAGTGAAACTAGCGGGGGTTTTGCGACCAAAAACATTCAGTACTTC. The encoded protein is CASSETSGGFATKNIQYF.

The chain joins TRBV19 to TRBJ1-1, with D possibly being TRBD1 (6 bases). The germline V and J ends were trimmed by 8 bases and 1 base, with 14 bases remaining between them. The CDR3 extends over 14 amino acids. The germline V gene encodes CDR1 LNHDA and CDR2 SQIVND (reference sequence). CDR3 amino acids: CASQVGTSNTEAFF. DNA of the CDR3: TGTGCCAGTCAAGTCGGGACATCGAACACTGAAGCTTTCTTT.

The chain's CDR3 is CASSLPVAGQETQYF. The CDR3 nucleotides are TGCGCCAGCAGCTTGCCTGTGGCGGGGCAAGAGACCCAGTACTTC. The chain employs TRBV5-1 and TRBJ2-5; a possible D gene is TRBD2 (6 bases). CDR3 size: 15 residues. Per germline, CDR1 SGHRS and CDR2 YFSETQ. V shed 1 base and J shed 2 bases, with 12 bases lying between them.

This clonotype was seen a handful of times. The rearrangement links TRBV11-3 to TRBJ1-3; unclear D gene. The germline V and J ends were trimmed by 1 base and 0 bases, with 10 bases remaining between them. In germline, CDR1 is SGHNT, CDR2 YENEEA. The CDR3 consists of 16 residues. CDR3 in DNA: TGTGCCAGCAGCTTAGGGTTCGCAGCCTCTGGAAACACCATATATTTT. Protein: CASSLGFAASGNTIYF.

CDR3 nucleotide sequence: TGTGCCAGTAGTACTAGGACAGGGGGCAGGAATGAGCAGTTCTTC. This sequence encodes CASSTRTGGRNEQFF. The chain employs TRBV19 and TRBJ2-1; 11 bases are a match to TRBD1. Germline V gene lookup returns CDR1 LNHDA and CDR2 SQIVND (reference sequence). The trim removed 4 bases at V and 7 bases at J, leaving 6 bases unmatched. The CDR3 extends over 15 amino acids. The full variable domain, its missing parts supplied by reference TRBV19 and TRBJ2-1, is DGGITQSPKYLFRKEGQNVTLSCEQNLNHDAMYWYRQDPGQGLRLIYYSQIVNDFQKGDIAEGYSVSREKKESFPLTVTSAQKNPTAFYLCASSTRTGGRNEQFFGPGTRLTVL.

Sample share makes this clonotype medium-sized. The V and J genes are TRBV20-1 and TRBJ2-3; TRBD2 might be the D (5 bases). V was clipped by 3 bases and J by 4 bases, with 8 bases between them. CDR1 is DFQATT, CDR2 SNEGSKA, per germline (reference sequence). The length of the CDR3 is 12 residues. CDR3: CSARDSPDTQYF. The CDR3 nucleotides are TGCAGTGCTAGGGACTCCCCAGATACGCAGTATTTT.

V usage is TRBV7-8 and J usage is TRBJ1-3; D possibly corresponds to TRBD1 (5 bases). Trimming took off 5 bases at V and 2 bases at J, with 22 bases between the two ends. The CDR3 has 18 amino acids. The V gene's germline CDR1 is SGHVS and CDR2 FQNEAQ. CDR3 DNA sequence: TGTGCCAGCAGCCTAGAACTTGTGGGAGTCAGGGCTGGAAACACCATATATTTT. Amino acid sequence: CASSLELVGVRAGNTIYF.

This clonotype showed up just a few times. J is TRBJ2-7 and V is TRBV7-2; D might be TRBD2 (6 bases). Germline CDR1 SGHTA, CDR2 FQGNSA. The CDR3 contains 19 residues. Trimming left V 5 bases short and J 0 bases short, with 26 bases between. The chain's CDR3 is CASSVTPPLTGGNSYEQYF. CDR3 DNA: TGTGCCAGCAGCGTTACCCCACCCCTCACCGGAGGGAACTCCTACGAGCAGTACTTC.

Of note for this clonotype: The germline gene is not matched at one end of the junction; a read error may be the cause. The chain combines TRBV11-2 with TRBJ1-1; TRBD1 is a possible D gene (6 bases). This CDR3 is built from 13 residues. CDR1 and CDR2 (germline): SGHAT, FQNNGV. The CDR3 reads CASSSGPFSRGLF. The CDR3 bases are TGTGCCAGCAGCTCAGGTCCATTTTCTCGGGGGCTCTTT. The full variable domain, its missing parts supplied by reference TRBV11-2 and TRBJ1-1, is EAGVAQSPRYKIIEKRQSVAFWCNPISGHATLYWYQQILGQGPKLLIQFQNNGVVDDSQLPKDRFSAERLKGVDSTLKIQPAKLEDSAVYLCASSSGPFSRGLFGQGTRLTVV.

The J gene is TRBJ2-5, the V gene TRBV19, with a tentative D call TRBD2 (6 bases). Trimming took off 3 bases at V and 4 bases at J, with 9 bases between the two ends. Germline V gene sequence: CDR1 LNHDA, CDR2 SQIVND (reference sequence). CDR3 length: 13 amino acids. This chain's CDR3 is CASSMGGGETQYF. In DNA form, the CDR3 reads TGTGCCAGTAGTATGGGGGGAGGAGAGACCCAGTACTTC.

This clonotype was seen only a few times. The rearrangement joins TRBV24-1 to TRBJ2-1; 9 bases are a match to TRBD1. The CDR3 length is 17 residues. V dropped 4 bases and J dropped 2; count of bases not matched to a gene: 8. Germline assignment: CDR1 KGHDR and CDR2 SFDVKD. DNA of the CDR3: TGTGCCACCAGTGACACCTCCGGACAGGGGCCCTACAATGAGCAGTTCTTC. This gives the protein CATSDTSGQGPYNEQFF.

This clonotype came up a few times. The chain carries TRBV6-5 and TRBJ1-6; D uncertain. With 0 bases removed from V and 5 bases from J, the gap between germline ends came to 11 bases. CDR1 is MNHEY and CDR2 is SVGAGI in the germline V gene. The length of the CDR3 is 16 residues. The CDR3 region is CASSYSRRLNNSPLHF. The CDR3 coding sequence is TGTGCCAGCAGTTACTCGAGGCGTTTGAATAATTCACCCCTCCACTTT.

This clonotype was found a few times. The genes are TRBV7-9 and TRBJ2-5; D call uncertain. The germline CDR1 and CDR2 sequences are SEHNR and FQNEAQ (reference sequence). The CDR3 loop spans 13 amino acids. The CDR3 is CAILPGDQETQYF. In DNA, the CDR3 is TGTGCGATACTTCCAGGAGACCAAGAGACCCAGTACTTC.

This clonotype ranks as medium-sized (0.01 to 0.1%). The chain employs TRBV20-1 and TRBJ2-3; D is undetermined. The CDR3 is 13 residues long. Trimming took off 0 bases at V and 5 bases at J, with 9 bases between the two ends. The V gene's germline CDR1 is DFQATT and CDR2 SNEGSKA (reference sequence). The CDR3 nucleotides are TGCAGTGCTAGAGATCCTAGTTTAGATACGCAGTATTTT. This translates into CSARDPSLDTQYF.

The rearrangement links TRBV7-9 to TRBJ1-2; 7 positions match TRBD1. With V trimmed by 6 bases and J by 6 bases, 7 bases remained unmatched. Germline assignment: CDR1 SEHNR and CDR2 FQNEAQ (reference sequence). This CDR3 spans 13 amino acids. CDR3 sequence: CASRLQGSDGYTF. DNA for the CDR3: TGTGCCAGCAGGTTACAGGGGTCAGATGGCTACACCTTC.

CDR3 sequence reads: CSARDQLDRDAFF. CDR3 DNA: TGCAGTGCTAGAGATCAGTTGGACAGGGACGCTTTCTTT. This chain uses TRBV20-1 with TRBJ1-1; 8 bases agree with TRBD1. The junction had 8 bases not matched to a gene; V was cut back by 0 bases and J by 11 bases. Germline loops: CDR1 DFQATT, CDR2 SNEGSKA (reference sequence). The CDR3 consists of 13 residues.

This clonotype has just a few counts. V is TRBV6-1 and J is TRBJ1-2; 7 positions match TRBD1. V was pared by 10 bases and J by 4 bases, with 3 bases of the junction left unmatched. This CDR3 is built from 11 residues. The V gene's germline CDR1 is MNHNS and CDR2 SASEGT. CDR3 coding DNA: TGTGCCACCGGACAGGTCTATGGCTACACCTTC. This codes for CATGQVYGYTF.

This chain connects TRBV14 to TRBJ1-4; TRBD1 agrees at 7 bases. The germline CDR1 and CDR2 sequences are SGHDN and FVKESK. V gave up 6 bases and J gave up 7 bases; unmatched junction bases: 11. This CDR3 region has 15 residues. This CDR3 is CASSRATGIGEKLFF. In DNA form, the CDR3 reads TGTGCCAGCAGTCGAGCGACAGGGATCGGTGAAAAACTGTTTTTT.

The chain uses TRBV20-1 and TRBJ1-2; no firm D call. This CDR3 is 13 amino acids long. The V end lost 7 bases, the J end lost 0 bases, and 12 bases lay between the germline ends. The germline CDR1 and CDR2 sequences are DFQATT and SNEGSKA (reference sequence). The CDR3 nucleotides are TGCAGTGGTACAGAGCTCGCTAACTATGGCTACACCTTC. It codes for CSGTELANYGYTF.

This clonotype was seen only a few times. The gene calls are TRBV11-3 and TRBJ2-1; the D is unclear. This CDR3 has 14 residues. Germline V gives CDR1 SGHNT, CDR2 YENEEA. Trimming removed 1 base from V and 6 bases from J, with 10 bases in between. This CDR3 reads CASSLGQDLNEQFF. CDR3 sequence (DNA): TGTGCCAGCAGCTTAGGACAAGACCTCAATGAGCAGTTCTTC.